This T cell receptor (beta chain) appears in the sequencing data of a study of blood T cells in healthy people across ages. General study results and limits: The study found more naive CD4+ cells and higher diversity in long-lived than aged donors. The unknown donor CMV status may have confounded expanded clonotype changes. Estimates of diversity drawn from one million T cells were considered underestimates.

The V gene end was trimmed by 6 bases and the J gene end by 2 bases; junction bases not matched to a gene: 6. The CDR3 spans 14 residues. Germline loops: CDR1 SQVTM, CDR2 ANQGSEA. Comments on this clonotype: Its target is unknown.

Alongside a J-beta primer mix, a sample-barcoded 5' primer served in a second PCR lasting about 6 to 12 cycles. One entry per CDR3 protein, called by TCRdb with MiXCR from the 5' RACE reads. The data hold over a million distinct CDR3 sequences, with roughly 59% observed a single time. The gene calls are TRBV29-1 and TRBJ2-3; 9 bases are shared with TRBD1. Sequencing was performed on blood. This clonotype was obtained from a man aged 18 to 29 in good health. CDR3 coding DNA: TGCAGCGTGGCCCGGGACAGGGTCACAGATACGCAGTATTTT. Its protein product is CSVARDRVTDTQYF.